This T cell receptor beta chain was sequenced during a study of OX40 agonist ivuxolimab in advanced cancers. About this clone: Antigen specificity is unknown.

The junction had 15 bases not matched to a gene; V was cut back by 6 bases and J by 7 bases. Germline CDR1 LGHNA, CDR2 YNFKEQ. The CDR3 loop spans 15 amino acids. Study-wide results and caveats: Also present in some nonresponders was a low level of normalized T-cell clonal expansion. Compared with CD4+, CD8+ T cells on average had more expanded clones. The antigens recognized by the expanded peripheral T cells, that is their antigen specificity, were not determined. In the 0.1-3.0 mg/kg groups, partial responders showed among the lowest expansion.

Libraries were prepared by immunoSEQ multiplex PCR; TCRdb keeps only in-frame clonotypes and omits some of them. In the table there are some 40,000 clones, 85% to 90% of which are singletons. The source of this sequence is an adult with an advanced solid tumor such as melanoma, head and neck, liver or kidney cancer. The chain recombines TRBV4-2 with TRBJ2-7; TRBD1 aligns across 7 bases. Sequencing was performed on CD4+ or CD8+ T cells sorted from blood, taken in a trial of the OX40 agonist ivuxolimab. Here the CDR3 DNA reads TGTGCCAGCAGTTATCGCGACGACAGGGCGAGGGAGCAGTACTTC. It codes for CASSYRDDRAREQYF.